Below, 10 T cell receptor beta chains from the same sample are listed, as sequenced in a study of cytomegalovirus exposure and HLA in healthy donors. 13 Jbeta primers and 60 Vbeta primers were used for the PCR. Here immunoSEQ multiplex PCR was the method, and the copy in TCRdb shows in-frame clones only, minus some. The sample lists approximately 210,000 clones; about 87% were seen once. The sequenced sample was PBMCs. The receptors come from a woman younger than 30 in good health and CMV-seronegative.

The V call is TRBV30, the J call TRBJ2-3, with D perhaps TRBD2 (5 bases). In germline, CDR1 is GTSNPN, CDR2 SVGIG (reference sequence). There are 14 residues in the CDR3. V gave up 1 base and J gave up 0 bases, with 8 bases separating them. The CDR3 region has the DNA TGTGCCTGGAGTGGAGGGATAAGCACAGATACGCAGTATTTT. Its translation is CAWSGGISTDTQYF.

The gene calls are TRBV7-9 and TRBJ2-1, with 9 bases lining up with TRBD2. This CDR3 region has 15 residues. V lost 3 bases to trimming and J lost 3 bases; unmatched junction nucleotides: 3. From germline, CDR1 is SEHNR and CDR2 FQNEAQ (reference sequence). The CDR3 spells CASSLVAGVYNEQFF. The CDR3 DNA sequence: TGTGCCAGCAGCTTGGTAGCGGGGGTCTACAATGAGCAGTTCTTC. The full variable domain, rest sourced from reference TRBV7-9 and TRBJ2-1, is DTGVSQNPRHKITKRGQNVTFRCDPISEHNRLYWYRQTLGQGPEFLTYFQNEAQLEKSRLLSDRFSAERPKGSFSTLEIQRTEQGDSAMYLCASSLVAGVYNEQFFGPGTRLTVL.

The rearrangement joins TRBV5-4 to TRBJ2-1, with D tentatively TRBD2 (6 bases). Between the trimmed V and J ends, which lost 1 base and 7 bases, there was a span of 12 bases. The CDR3 is made up of 14 amino acids. The V gene's germline CDR1 is SGHNT and CDR2 YYREEE (reference sequence). The CDR3 DNA reads TGTGCCAGCAGCTTGAACGGGGCGGGGAATGAGCAGTTCTTC. This sequence encodes CASSLNGAGNEQFF.

The rearrangement uses TRBV5-1 and TRBJ1-1; D remains ambiguous. This CDR3 contains 14 residues. V lost 0 bases to trimming and J lost 5 bases, with 11 bases between them. From germline, CDR1 is SGHRS and CDR2 YFSETQ. CDR3 sequence reads: CASSLDRDSTEAFF. The CDR3 DNA follows: TGCGCCAGCAGCTTGGACAGAGATTCTACTGAAGCTTTCTTT.

The CDR3 DNA sequence: TGTGCCAGCTCACCAGGGGACAGGTCGATCACTGAAGCTTTCTTT. Translated, it gives CASSPGDRSITEAFF. V is TRBV18 and J is TRBJ1-1, with 8 bases lining up with TRBD1. Germline loops: CDR1 KGHSH, CDR2 LQKENI. CDR3 size: 15 residues. Unmatched junction bases numbered 6, after V lost 2 bases and J lost 4 bases.

This chain connects TRBV6-1 to TRBJ2-7, with 9 nucleotides matching TRBD1. The germline gives CDR1 MNHNS, CDR2 SASEGT. The CDR3 covers 15 residues. The trim removed 6 bases at V and 2 bases at J, leaving 8 bases unmatched. CDR3 bases: TGTGCCAGCAGGTACCGGGACAGGGCTGCCTACGAGCAGTACTTC. Its translation: CASRYRDRAAYEQYF.

V and J are TRBV27 and TRBJ2-3; D perhaps matches TRBD1 (6 bases). CDR3 size: 14 residues. V was shortened by 0 bases and J by 6 bases, with 10 bases between the two germline ends. Germline V lookup: CDR1 MNHEY, CDR2 SMNVEV (reference sequence). This CDR3 is CASSLSQGQDTQYF. CDR3 coding DNA: TGTGCCAGCAGTTTATCCCAGGGGCAGGATACGCAGTATTTT.

J is TRBJ2-7 and V is TRBV5-1, with D perhaps matching TRBD1 (6 bases). Germline assignment: CDR1 SGHRS and CDR2 YFSETQ. The CDR3 contains 14 residues. Trimming pared 0 bases from V and 7 bases from J, leaving 14 bases between. DNA of the CDR3: TGCGCCAGCAGCTTGGGACAGGCGACTGGGGAGCAGTACTTC. The encoded protein is CASSLGQATGEQYF.

The chain combines TRBV18 with TRBJ2-5; 8 bases are a match to TRBD1. The CDR3 length is 16 residues. V dropped 0 bases and J dropped 5; count of bases not matched to a gene: 8. Looked up from germline, CDR1 is KGHSH and CDR2 is LQKENI. The CDR3 here is CASSPPKQGGGETQYF. DNA of the CDR3: TGTGCCAGCTCACCACCTAAACAGGGGGGAGGTGAGACCCAGTACTTC. The whole variable domain, filled in from reference TRBV18 and TRBJ2-5, reads NAGVMQNPRHLVRRRGQEARLRCSPMKGHSHVYWYRQLPEEGLKFMVYLQKENIIDESGMPKERFSAEFPKEGPSILRIQQVVRGDSAAYFCASSPPKQGGGETQYFGPGTRLLVL.

The genes are TRBV4-2 and TRBJ1-2, with 8 nucleotides matching TRBD1. The V gene's germline CDR1 is LGHNA and CDR2 YNFKEQ. Germline trimming cut 0 bases from V and 5 bases from J; bases unmatched to any gene: 5. The CDR3 sequence is 15 residues long. The chain's CDR3 is CASSQEGGQAYGYTF. The CDR3 DNA reads as TGTGCCAGCAGCCAAGAGGGGGGACAGGCATATGGCTACACCTTC.